This TCR beta chain emerged from a study of T cells in Graves' hyperthyroidism and ophthalmopathy. This clonotype was found a few times. Each patient was aged 18 to 65 and had newly diagnosed hyperthyroidism of under 2 months' duration. Researchers took RNA transcripts and amplified the TCR beta CDR3 regions from them. HTBI primers drove first-round RT-PCR of the TCR CDR3. TCRdb re-called the multiplex PCR reads with MiXCR, one entry per CDR3 protein. The table has nearly 600,000 distinct CDR3 sequences, approximately 15% seen once; the top ten hold roughly 6.2%. The sample was blood. This clonotype was obtained from a woman aged 25 to 45 with Graves' hyperthyroidism that later progressed to Graves' ophthalmopathy.

This CDR3 is CATQKGDTYEQYF. In nucleotides, the CDR3 is TGTGCCACCCAAAAGGGGGATACCTACGAGCAGTACTTC. The rearrangement joins TRBV24-1 to TRBJ2-7; D is possibly TRBD1 (6 bases). The germline V gene encodes CDR1 KGHDR and CDR2 SFDVKD. This CDR3 has 13 residues. V was clipped by 9 bases and J by 2 bases, with 13 bases between them.